The 22 T cell receptor beta chains below come from one sample, sequenced in a study of CD8+CD57+ T cells in acquired aplastic anemia. Genomic DNA was employed as the template in profiling TCR beta VDJ and CDR3. TCRdb called the reads again in MiXCR, with one record for every CDR3 protein. The table shows about 180,000 distinct CDR3 sequences, with roughly half occurring only once. What was sequenced was sorted CD4+, CD8+, or CD8+CD57+ T cells (not recorded which) from PBMCs. Every receptor here comes from a human donor in good health.

This sequence joins TRBV5-4 and TRBJ2-7, with D hard to call. Trimming pared 3 bases from V and 2 bases from J, leaving 15 bases between. The germline V gene has CDR1 SGHNT and CDR2 YYREEE (reference sequence). The CDR3 has 15 amino acids. The CDR3 nucleotides read TGTGCCAGCAGCTCCCGAGAAGGGAAGGCCTACGAGCAGTACTTC. Amino acids: CASSSREGKAYEQYF.

In its sample, this clonotype was seen many times. The chain combines TRBV2 with TRBJ2-5; D remains unclear. Germline V gene sequence: CDR1 SNHLY, CDR2 FYNNEI. The CDR3 consists of 14 residues. Trimming took 2 bases from V and 1 from J, leaving 8 bases between them. CDR3 nucleotide sequence: TGTGCCAGCAGTGAACGGTTGAGCCAAGAGACCCAGTACTTC. Its translation is CASSERLSQETQYF. The full variable domain, in which reference TRBV2 and TRBJ2-5 provide the parts outside the CDR3, is EPEVTQTPSHQVTQMGQEVILRCVPISNHLYFYWYRQILGQKVEFLVSFYNNEISEKSEIFDDQFSVERPDGSNFTLKIRSTKLEDSAMYFCASSERLSQETQYFGPGTRLLVL.

This clonotype was seen repeatedly, ten times or more. The rearrangement links TRBV19 to TRBJ1-5; weak D call: TRBD1 (6 bases). The V end lost 1 base, the J end lost 3 bases, and 13 bases lay between the germline ends. CDR1 LNHDA and CDR2 SQIVND come from the germline V gene (reference sequence). The CDR3 spans 16 residues. CDR3: CASSIVGGGFNQPQHF. The CDR3 DNA sequence: TGTGCCAGTAGTATAGTCGGAGGGGGATTCAATCAGCCCCAGCATTTT.

Concerning this clonotype itself: An end of the junction differs from the germline gene, which may be a read error. The chain joins TRBV10-3 to TRBJ2-7, with D possibly called TRBD1 or TRBD2 (5 bases each). Per germline, CDR1 ENHRY and CDR2 SYGVKD. This CDR3 is built from 15 residues. The CDR3 region has the DNA TGTGCCAGCAGTGAGTCTAACGGGGCAGCCTACGAGCAGTACTTC. This encodes CASSESNGAAYEQYF.

At least ten counts were recorded for this clonotype. The chain joins TRBV27 to TRBJ2-7, with D hard to call. The CDR3 extends over 13 amino acids. Per germline, CDR1 MNHEY and CDR2 SMNVEV (reference sequence). Trimming removed 5 bases from V and 3 bases from J, with 11 bases in between. The CDR3 loop reads CASSKKTDYEQYF. DNA of the CDR3: TGTGCCAGCAGTAAGAAAACGGACTACGAGCAGTACTTC.

Of note for this clonotype: A much larger clone differs from this one at a single base, so this may be a read error. V and J are TRBV11-1 and TRBJ1-3; D not certain. Trimming cost V 0 bases and J 1 base, with 10 bases left between them. The CDR3 covers 16 residues. Germline CDR1 and CDR2: SGHAT and FQDESV (reference sequence). The CDR3 region is CASSLALGRSGNTIYF. The CDR3 nucleotides are TGTGCCAGCAGCTTAGCGCTGGGCAGGTCTGGAAACACCATATATTTT.

This clonotype occurred a few times. The rearrangement links TRBV6-5 to TRBJ1-4; no clear D gene. V was pared by 0 bases and J by 2 bases, with 13 bases between. Germline loops: CDR1 MNHEY, CDR2 SVGAGI. This CDR3 comprises 17 residues. The CDR3 spells CASSYSMGSGTNEKLFF. CDR3 coding DNA: TGTGCCAGCAGTTACTCGATGGGTTCGGGGACTAATGAAAAACTGTTTTTT.

In regard to this clonotype: One end of the junction fails to match germline, which may point to a read error. This chain links TRBV24-1 with TRBJ2-3, with D possibly called TRBD1 or TRBD2 (5 bases each). This CDR3 region has 15 residues. In germline, CDR1 is KGHDR, CDR2 SFDVKD. CDR3 in amino acids: CATSDLQADTGTKYF. The CDR3 DNA sequence: TGTGCCACCAGTGATTTGCAAGCGGACACAGGTACGAAGTATTTT.

The chain employs TRBV10-1 and TRBJ2-1; D is tentatively TRBD1 or TRBD2 (5 bases each). Trimming cost V 7 bases and J 9 bases, with 22 bases left between them. CDR3 size: 15 residues. Germline V gives CDR1 WNHNN, CDR2 SYGVQD (reference sequence). CDR3 in DNA: TGCGCCAGCAATCATCGGCTGGGGCAAGGGAGTGAGCAGTTCTTC. Its translation is CASNHRLGQGSEQFF.

This clonotype was seen more than once but under ten times. Because the CDR3's place on the DNA is in doubt, the DNA is left out and the CDR3 is given as listed by TCRdb. This chain connects TRBV7-5 to TRBJ1-4. TRBV7-5 is tagged as a pseudogene. The CDR3 region is 17 residues in length, termini included. This CDR3 is CISVPEALGTTNEKLFF.

This clonotype came up a few times. An end of the junction does not agree with germline; a read error may underlie this. This sequence joins TRBV2 and TRBJ1-2, with D unresolved. CDR3 size: 13 residues. Germline V CDR1 and CDR2: SNHLY, FYNNEI. The CDR3: CAISGGQNYGYTF. The CDR3 DNA sequence: TGTGCCATCAGTGGAGGTCAGAACTATGGCTACACCTTC.

V gene TRBV24-1 combines with J gene TRBJ2-5; 7 bases map to TRBD2. V shed 0 bases and J 7 bases; nucleotides not matched to a gene: 7. The germline gives CDR1 KGHDR, CDR2 SFDVKD. This CDR3 comprises 15 residues. The CDR3 coding sequence is TGTGCCACCAGTGATTTGTGGCGCGGGGGAGGGACCCAGTACTTC. Its protein product is CATSDLWRGGGTQYF.

CDR3 in DNA: TGTGCCAGCGGGACTAGCGGGGCCCAAGAGACCCAGTACTTC. Its translation is CASGTSGAQETQYF. This chain uses TRBV2 with TRBJ2-5; the match to TRBD2 covers 13 bases. Looked up from germline, CDR1 is SNHLY and CDR2 is FYNNEI. Trimming at V came to 8 bases and at J to 1 base, leaving 1 base not matched to a gene. This CDR3 is built from 14 residues.

This clonotype was observed at least ten times. V is TRBV5-6 and J is TRBJ1-2; a possible D gene is TRBD1 (5 bases). Germline V CDR1 and CDR2: SGHDT, YYEEEE. V was clipped by 4 bases and J by 4 bases, with 14 bases between them. The CDR3 consists of 14 residues. The CDR3 coding sequence is TGTGCCAGCAGCAAGCGTGGCGGGACCTATGGCTACACCTTC. As protein: CASSKRGGTYGYTF.

This clonotype was observed a few times. The chain couples TRBV6-5 to TRBJ2-7; the D is unclear. Germline assignment: CDR1 MNHEY and CDR2 SVGAGI. V lost 4 bases to trimming and J lost 2 bases, with 9 bases between them. This CDR3 is 13 amino acids long. The CDR3 protein is CASSSRMAYEQYF. Here the CDR3 DNA reads TGTGCCAGCAGTTCCCGGATGGCCTACGAGCAGTACTTC.

The V gene is TRBV10-3, the J gene TRBJ1-1; D remains ambiguous. V was pared by 0 bases and J by 3 bases, with 5 bases between. Germline V lookup: CDR1 ENHRY, CDR2 SYGVKD. The CDR3 totals 13 residues. CDR3 coding DNA: TGTGCCATCAGTGAGTCCCGGGACACTGAAGCTTTCTTT. Translation gives CAISESRDTEAFF.

This chain links TRBV20-1 with TRBJ2-6; D is unclear. The CDR3 runs 12 residues. V was cut by 6 bases and J by 4 bases, with 7 bases left in between. Looked up from germline, CDR1 is DFQATT and CDR2 is SNEGSKA (reference sequence). This CDR3 reads CSADAGANVLTF. CDR3 bases: TGCAGTGCCGACGCAGGGGCCAACGTCCTGACTTTC.

The chain combines TRBV28 with TRBJ2-5; 7 bases align to TRBD2. Germline-derived CDR1 and CDR2 are MDHEN and SYDVKM. Germline trimming cut 6 bases from V and 0 bases from J; bases unmatched to any gene: 1. The CDR3 has 13 residues. The CDR3 DNA is TGTGCCAGCAGGGGGGGGAACCAAGAGACCCAGTACTTC. It yields the protein CASRGGNQETQYF.

A single count supports this clonotype. V gene TRBV5-4 combines with J gene TRBJ1-2; 8 bases line up with TRBD1. This CDR3 is 14 amino acids long. Germline V gene sequence: CDR1 SGHNT, CDR2 YYREEE (reference sequence). V was clipped by 0 bases and J by 5 bases; unmatched bases: 3. The CDR3 coding sequence is TGTGCCAGCAGCTTGGATGGACAGGGATATGGCTACACCTTC. It yields the protein CASSLDGQGYGYTF.

This clonotype was found many times. This chain connects TRBV19 to TRBJ1-5; D gene ambiguous. CDR3 length equals 15 residues. With 4 bases removed from V and 6 bases from J, the gap between germline ends came to 16 bases. Germline V CDR1 and CDR2: LNHDA, SQIVND (reference sequence). The CDR3 sequence: CASSTSGGRRQPQHF. The CDR3 nucleotides read TGTGCCAGTAGTACCTCGGGAGGGCGGCGTCAGCCCCAGCATTTT.

This clonotype occurred a few times. This chain links TRBV25-1 with TRBJ2-1, with D tentatively TRBD1 (5 bases). The CDR3 extends over 17 amino acids. Trimming stripped 7 bases from V and 9 bases from J, with 28 bases between. CDR1 MGHDK and CDR2 SYGVNS come from the germline V gene. CDR3 region: CASNPGQGPARVGEQFF. In DNA form, the CDR3 reads TGTGCCAGCAACCCTGGACAAGGACCTGCAAGAGTCGGTGAGCAGTTCTTC.

This clonotype has a count of ten or more. The chain recombines TRBV20-1 with TRBJ2-7; possible D gene TRBD2, 5 bases. The CDR3 loop spans 15 amino acids. Trimming pared 0 bases from V and 2 bases from J, leaving 14 bases between. Looked up from germline, CDR1 is DFQATT and CDR2 is SNEGSKA (reference sequence). CDR3 sequence: CSARDSSGLPYEQYF. The CDR3 coding sequence is TGCAGTGCTAGAGACAGCTCGGGGTTGCCCTACGAGCAGTACTTC.